Each of the 2 T cell receptor beta chains below was sequenced from the same sample in a study of regulatory T cells in long-lasting Graves disease. For TCR beta, libraries came from iRepertoire HTBI primers and Arm-PCR of CDR3 regions. MiXCR, applied by TCRdb to the multiplex PCR reads, yields one record per CDR3 protein. This sample has approximately 350,000 distinct CDR3 sequences, with about an eighth found just once. Documented time point: newly diagnosed GD, antithyroid drugs for less than 3 months. With RNA extracted from PBMCs as input, the TCR library was made. The data also belong to a second study, concerning T cells in Graves' hyperthyroidism and ophthalmopathy.

Sample: peripheral blood mononuclear cells (PBMCs), taken at new diagnosis, from a patient treated with antithyroid drugs. The source is a woman between 18 and 29 years old with Graves disease.

This clonotype occurred a few times. The genes are TRBV7-2 and TRBJ2-5; 8 bases agree with TRBD2. The V and J ends lost 2 bases and 1 base, in that order; junction bases with no gene match: 6. Germline CDR1 is SGHTA and CDR2 is FQGNSA. The CDR3 loop spans 16 amino acids. CDR3 coding DNA: TGTGCCAGCAGCTTATATTCGCGGGGGGCCCAAGAGACCCAGTACTTC. Translation: CASSLYSRGAQETQYF.

The chain uses TRBV20-1 and TRBJ2-3; D not resolved. In germline, CDR1 is DFQATT, CDR2 SNEGSKA (reference sequence). The germline V and J ends were trimmed by 4 bases and 4 bases, with 9 bases remaining between them. The CDR3 runs to 12 residues. The CDR3 bases are TGCAGTGCTAAGTTCAGAGCAGATACGCAGTATTTT. This translates into CSAKFRADTQYF.